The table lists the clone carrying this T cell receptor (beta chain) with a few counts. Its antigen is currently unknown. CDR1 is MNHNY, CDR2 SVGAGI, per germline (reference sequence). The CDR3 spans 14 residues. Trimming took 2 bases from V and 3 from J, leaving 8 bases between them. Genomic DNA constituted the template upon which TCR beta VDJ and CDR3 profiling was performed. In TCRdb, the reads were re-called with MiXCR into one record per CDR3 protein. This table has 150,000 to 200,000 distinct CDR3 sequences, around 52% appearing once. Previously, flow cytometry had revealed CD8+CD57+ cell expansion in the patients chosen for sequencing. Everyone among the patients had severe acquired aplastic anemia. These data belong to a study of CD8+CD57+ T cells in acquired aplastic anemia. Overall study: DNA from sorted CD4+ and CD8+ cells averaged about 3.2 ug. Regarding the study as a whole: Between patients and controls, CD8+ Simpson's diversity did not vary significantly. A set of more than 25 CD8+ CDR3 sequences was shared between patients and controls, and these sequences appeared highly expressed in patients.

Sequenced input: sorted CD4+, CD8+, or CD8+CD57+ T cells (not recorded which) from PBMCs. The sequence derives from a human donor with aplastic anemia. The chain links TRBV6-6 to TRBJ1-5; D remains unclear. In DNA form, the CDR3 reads TGTGCCAGCAGTTACGACGCTAACAATCAGCCCCAGCATTTT. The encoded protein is CASSYDANNQPQHF.